This is a list of T cell receptor beta chains from one sample in a study of T cell responses to AZD1222 COVID-19 vaccine. Assay: immunoSEQ multiplex PCR; the TCRdb copy retains only in-frame clones and omits some. This table holds some 86,000 clones, 90% found once. The sequencing here drew on peripheral blood, taken 28 days after the second AZD1222 dose. These receptors originate from an adult who received the AZD1222 COVID-19 vaccine. CDR3s include the opening cysteine and the closing phenylalanine or tryptophan. A D gene is named only where the DNA matches it firmly. A row's size may be missing; if present it is once, few, many or a size class.

D: TRBD1; V: TRBV30; size: few; J: TRBJ2-5; CDR3: CASVRGLETQYF; DNA: TGTGCCTCCGTCAGGGGGCTAGAGACCCAGTACTTC
D: -; V: TRBV19; size: -; J: TRBJ1-4; CDR3: CASSIDSSNEKLFF; DNA: TGTGCCAGTAGTATTGACAGCAGTAATGAAAAACTGTTTTTT
D: TRBD1; V: TRBV6-5; size: once; J: TRBJ2-3; CDR3: CASIHRGFSTDTQYF; DNA: TGTGCCAGCATTCACAGGGGGTTTAGCACAGATACGCAGTATTTT
D: -; V: TRBV4-3; size: -; J: TRBJ1-6; CDR3: CASSQEDTWDNSPLHF; DNA: TGCGCCAGCAGCCAAGAGGACACTTGGGATAATTCACCCCTCCACTTT
D: TRBD1; V: TRBV9; size: -; J: TRBJ1-6; CDR3: CASSVAEGQFNSPLHF; DNA: TGTGCCAGCAGCGTAGCTGAGGGACAGTTTAATTCACCCCTCCACTTT
D: -; V: TRBV5-1; size: -; J: TRBJ1-1; CDR3: CASSLEGKGSEAFF; DNA: TGCGCCAGCAGCCTGGAAGGGAAGGGATCTGAAGCTTTCTTT
D: -; V: TRBV5-1; size: -; J: TRBJ1-2; CDR3: CASSLGDIRSNYGYTF; DNA: TGCGCCAGCAGCTTGGGCGACATCAGGTCTAACTATGGCTACACCTTC
D: -; V: TRBV2; size: -; J: TRBJ1-1; CDR3: CASSPRRKAEAFF; DNA: TGTGCCAGCAGTCCCCGACGGAAGGCTGAAGCTTTCTTT
D: -; V: TRBV7-9; size: -; J: TRBJ2-3; CDR3: CASSLGLAEGDTQYF; DNA: TGTGCCAGCAGCTTAGGGCTAGCTGAGGGAGATACGCAGTATTTT
D: TRBD1; V: TRBV6-5; size: -; J: TRBJ1-4; CDR3: CASSPGQGLNEKLFF; DNA: TGTGCCAGCAGCCCCGGACAGGGTCTTAATGAAAAACTGTTTTTT
D: -; V: TRBV3-1/TRBV3-2; size: -; J: TRBJ1-2; CDR3: CASSQAVNYGYTF; DNA: TGTGCCAGCAGCCAAGCGGTTAACTATGGCTACACCTTC
D: -; V: TRBV5-4; size: -; J: TRBJ1-1; CDR3: CASSLGARANTEAFF; DNA: TGTGCCAGCAGCTTGGGGGCCAGGGCGAACACTGAAGCTTTCTTT
D: -; V: TRBV5-1; size: -; J: TRBJ2-7; CDR3: CASRRGGESYEQYF; DNA: TGCGCCAGCAGAAGAGGAGGGGAGTCCTACGAGCAGTACTTC
D: TRBD1; V: TRBV27; size: -; J: TRBJ1-2; CDR3: CASSPGTGVGYTF; DNA: TGTGCCAGCAGTCCCGGGACAGGGGTAGGCTACACCTTC
D: TRBD2; V: TRBV4-2; size: few; J: TRBJ2-7; CDR3: CASSRGTSGVEQYF; DNA: TGTGCCAGCAGCCGCGGGACTAGCGGGGTCGAGCAGTACTTC
D: -; V: TRBV5-6; size: -; J: TRBJ1-2; CDR3: CASSLDTNYGYTF; DNA: TGTGCCAGCAGCTTGGACACTAACTATGGCTACACCTTC
D: -; V: TRBV7-9; size: -; J: TRBJ1-3; CDR3: CASSLARLPGNTIYF; DNA: TGTGCCAGCAGCTTAGCACGCCTCCCTGGAAACACCATATATTTT
D: -; V: TRBV18; size: -; J: TRBJ1-1; CDR3: CASSMTSGQTNTEAFF; DNA: TGTGCCAGCTCAATGACATCGGGACAAACGAACACTGAAGCTTTCTTT